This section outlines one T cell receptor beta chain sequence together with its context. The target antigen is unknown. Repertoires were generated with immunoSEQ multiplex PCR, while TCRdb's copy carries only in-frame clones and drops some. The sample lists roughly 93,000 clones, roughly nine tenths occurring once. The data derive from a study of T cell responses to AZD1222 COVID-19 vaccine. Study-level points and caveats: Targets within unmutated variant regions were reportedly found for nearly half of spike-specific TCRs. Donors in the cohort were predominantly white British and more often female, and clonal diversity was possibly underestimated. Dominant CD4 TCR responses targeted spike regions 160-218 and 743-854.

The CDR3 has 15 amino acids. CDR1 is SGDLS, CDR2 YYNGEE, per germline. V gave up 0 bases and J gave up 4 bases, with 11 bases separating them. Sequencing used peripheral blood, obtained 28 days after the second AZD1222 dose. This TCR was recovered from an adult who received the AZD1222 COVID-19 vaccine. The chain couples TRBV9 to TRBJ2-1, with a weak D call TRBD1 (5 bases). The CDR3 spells CASSVDQGLYNEQFF. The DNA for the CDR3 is TGTGCCAGCAGCGTAGACCAGGGATTATACAATGAGCAGTTCTTC.